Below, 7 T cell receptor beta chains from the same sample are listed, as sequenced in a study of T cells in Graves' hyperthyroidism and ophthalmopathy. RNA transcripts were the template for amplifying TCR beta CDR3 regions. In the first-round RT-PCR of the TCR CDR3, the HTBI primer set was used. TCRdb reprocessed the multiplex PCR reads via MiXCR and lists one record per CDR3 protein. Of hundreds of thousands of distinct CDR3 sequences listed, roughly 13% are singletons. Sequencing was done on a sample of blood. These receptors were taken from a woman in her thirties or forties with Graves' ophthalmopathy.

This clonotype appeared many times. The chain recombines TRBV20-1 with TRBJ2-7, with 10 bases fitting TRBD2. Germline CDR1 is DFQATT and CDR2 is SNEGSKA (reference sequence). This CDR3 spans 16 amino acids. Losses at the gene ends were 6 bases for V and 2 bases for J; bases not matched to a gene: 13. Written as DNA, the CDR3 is TGCAGTGCCACTCCCGGGACTAGCGAGGGACCCTACGAGCAGTACTTC. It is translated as CSATPGTSEGPYEQYF.

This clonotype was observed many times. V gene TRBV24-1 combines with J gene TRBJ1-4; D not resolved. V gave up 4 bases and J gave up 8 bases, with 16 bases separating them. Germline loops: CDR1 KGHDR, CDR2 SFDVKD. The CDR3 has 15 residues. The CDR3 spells CATSDPVGFGEKLFF. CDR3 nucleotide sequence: TGTGCCACCAGTGACCCCGTGGGATTCGGAGAAAAACTGTTTTTT.

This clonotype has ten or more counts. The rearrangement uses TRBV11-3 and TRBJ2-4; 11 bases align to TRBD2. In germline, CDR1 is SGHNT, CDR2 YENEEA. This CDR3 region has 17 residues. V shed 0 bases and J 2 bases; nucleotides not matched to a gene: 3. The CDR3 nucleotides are TGTGCCAGCAGCTTAGAACTAGCGGGGGCAACCAAAAACATTCAGTACTTC. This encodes CASSLELAGATKNIQYF. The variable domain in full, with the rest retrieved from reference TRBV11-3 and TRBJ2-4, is EAGVVQSPRYKIIEKKQPVAFWCNPISGHNTLYWYLQNLGQGPELLIRYENEEAVDDSQLPKDRFSAERLKGVDSTLKIQPAELGDSAVYLCASSLELAGATKNIQYFGAGTRLSVL.

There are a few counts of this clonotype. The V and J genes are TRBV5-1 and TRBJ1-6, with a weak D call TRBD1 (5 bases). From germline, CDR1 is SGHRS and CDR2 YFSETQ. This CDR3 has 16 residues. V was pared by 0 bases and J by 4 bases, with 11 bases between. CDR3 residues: CASSLAQGYYNSPLHF. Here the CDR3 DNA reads TGCGCCAGCAGCTTGGCCCAGGGCTATTATAATTCACCCCTCCACTTT. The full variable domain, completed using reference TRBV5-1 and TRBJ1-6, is KAGVTQTPRYLIKTRGQQVTLSCSPISGHRSVSWYQQTPGQGLQFLFEYFSETQRNKGNFPGRFSGRQFSNSRSEMNVSTLELGDSALYLCASSLAQGYYNSPLHFGNGTRLTVT.

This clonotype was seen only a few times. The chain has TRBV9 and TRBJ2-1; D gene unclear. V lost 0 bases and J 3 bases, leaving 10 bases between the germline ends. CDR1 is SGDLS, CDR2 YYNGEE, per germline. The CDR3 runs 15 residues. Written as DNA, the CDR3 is TGTGCCAGCAGCGTAGAGTTAGCTGACTACAATGAGCAGTTCTTC. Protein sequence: CASSVELADYNEQFF.

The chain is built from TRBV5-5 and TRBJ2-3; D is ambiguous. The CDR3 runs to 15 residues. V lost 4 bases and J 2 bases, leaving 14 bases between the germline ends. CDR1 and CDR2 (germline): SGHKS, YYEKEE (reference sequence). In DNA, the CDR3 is TGTGCCAGCAGCCTTTACCCTGACCTCACAGATACGCAGTATTTT. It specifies CASSLYPDLTDTQYF.

CDR3 amino acids: CASSDWDSPSTDTQYF. The DNA for the CDR3 is TGCGCCAGCAGTGATTGGGATTCACCTAGCACAGATACGCAGTATTTT. This chain uses TRBV5-1 with TRBJ2-3; D unresolved. V was trimmed by 5 bases and J by 0 bases, leaving 16 bases between them. The CDR3 spans 16 residues. Germline lookup yields CDR1 SGHRS and CDR2 YFSETQ. The variable domain in full, completed from reference TRBV5-1 and TRBJ2-3, reads KAGVTQTPRYLIKTRGQQVTLSCSPISGHRSVSWYQQTPGQGLQFLFEYFSETQRNKGNFPGRFSGRQFSNSRSEMNVSTLELGDSALYLCASSDWDSPSTDTQYFGPGTRLTVL.